The rows below give T cell receptor beta chains drawn from one sample of a study of control samples from healthy donors and cancer patients. The assay was immunoSEQ multiplex PCR, and TCRdb's table has in-frame clones only and misses some. This table has 75,000 to 95,000 clones, 88% appearing once. The sample was blood. These receptors were taken from a woman between 45 and 60 years old in good health. The conserved cysteine and the conserved F or W are not part of the CDR3 here. The listing skips clone size in some rows; elsewhere it reads once, few, many or a size class.

few	TRBV29-1	TRBJ1-2	SVGTGGNYGYT
-	TRBV20-1	TRBJ2-4	SASPSGGTRDGYKNIQY
-	TRBV16	TRBJ1-5	ASSQSGNQPQH
-	TRBV9	TRBJ1-1	ASSVGEQPLEAF
-	TRBV30	TRBJ1-2	AWSQNYGYT
-	TRBV6-1	TRBJ2-6	ASSDSGITGANVLT
-	TRBV6-5	TRBJ2-2	ASLGNRMGGELF
-	TRBV4-1	TRBJ2-1	ASSRNDRDNEQF
-	TRBV15	TRBJ1-2	ATSRPQGLSGYT
-	TRBV10-2	TRBJ2-3	ASTGSTDTQY
-	TRBV4-1	TRBJ2-3	ASSHGSTGAGYTQY
-	TRBV4-1	TRBJ2-2	ASGSTRDGIGELF
-	TRBV6-5	TRBJ2-7	ASRHPGGDEQY
-	TRBV25-1	TRBJ2-7	ASSDRWSEQY
-	TRBV29-1	TRBJ1-1	SVDLGETEAF
-	TRBV4-2	TRBJ2-7	ASSQRDSILDEQY
-	TRBV5-6	TRBJ2-3	ASSYKTGLSKDTQY
-	TRBV7-2	TRBJ1-1	ASSLLRVNTEAF
-	TRBV23-1	TRBJ2-7	ASSQGDKGNSYEQY
-	TRBV3-1/TRBV3-2	TRBJ2-1	ASSPSRAGGLNEQF
-	TRBV11-3	TRBJ2-2	ASSRGTGELF
few	TRBV25-1	TRBJ1-1	ASSEMGENTEAF
-	TRBV2	TRBJ1-4	ASRDPGDSNEKLF
-	TRBV9	TRBJ2-6	ASSVVQVSSGANVLT
-	TRBV6-1	TRBJ1-2	ASSEQGPLYGYT
once	TRBV6-6	TRBJ1-5	ASSYIYQPQH
-	TRBV9	TRBJ1-2	ASSVASYGYT
-	TRBV19	TRBJ1-5	ASSRGVFSNQPQH
-	TRBV29-1	TRBJ1-3	SVDPPSGNTIY
-	TRBV30	TRBJ1-5	AWSSQGGNQPQH
-	TRBV27	TRBJ2-3	ASSLGLSTDTQY
once	TRBV24-1	TRBJ2-1	ATSDGRQGKTYNEQF
once	TRBV6-5	TRBJ1-1	ASRGGASELAF
once	TRBV30	TRBJ1-2	AGQGDGYT
-	TRBV18	TRBJ2-2	ASSSGRPNTGELF
once	TRBV6-6	TRBJ1-1	ASSLHIEAF
-	TRBV5-6	TRBJ2-7	ASSRGQLYEQY
-	TRBV2	TRBJ2-1	ASNPEHNEQF
-	TRBV5-4	TRBJ1-4	ASSLPGRAGEKLF
-	TRBV2	TRBJ2-4	ASSEAYFKGMSIQY
-	TRBV3-1/TRBV3-2	TRBJ1-3	ASSQDILSSGNTIY
-	TRBV6-5	TRBJ2-4	ASKGSGRSKNIQY
-	TRBV6-5	TRBJ1-3	VVRGADTGNTIY
once	TRBV7-9	TRBJ1-5	ASSFASGSNQPQH
-	TRBV19	TRBJ2-7	ASSIRDSYEQY
-	TRBV7-9	TRBJ2-7	ASSETGTGNYEQY
-	TRBV7-2	TRBJ1-5	ASSPLGSLHQPQH
-	TRBV28	TRBJ2-1	ASSLAGGYNEQF
-	TRBV5-1	TRBJ2-7	ASSDRTGNNEQY
-	TRBV10-3	TRBJ2-3	AIRGNTDTQY
-	TRBV6-5	TRBJ1-5	ASSTLITNQPQH
once	TRBV7-9	TRBJ2-7	ASSQTAGNNEQY